This T cell receptor (beta chain) was recorded in a study of T cell repertoires in cytomegalovirus infection. Study summary: CMV infection plus the matching HLA type was flagged by public TCR beta signatures. Overall study findings and caveats: Cumulative public TCR beta family frequency identified CMV carriers with the relevant HLA.

One entry per CDR3 protein results from TCRdb running MiXCR on the reads. The sample consists of around 500,000 distinct CDR3 sequences, under 55% of them appearing once. The V gene lost 0 bases and the J gene lost 5 bases, with 11 bases spanning the gap. The CDR3 runs 15 residues. Germline V gives CDR1 MNHEY, CDR2 SVGAGI. This clonotype was seen a handful of times. What it binds is not known. This sequence joins TRBV6-5 and TRBJ2-1; no clear D. The starting material was cultured PBMCs, obtained from culture after CMV antigen stimulation. This receptor was identified in a human donor in good health (CMV status not recorded). Some clones in this sample may be carry-over from other donors' samples. The CDR3 loop is CASSYSALGNNEQFF. CDR3 nucleotides: TGTGCCAGCAGTTACTCGGCGTTGGGGAACAATGAGCAGTTCTTC.